A single sample is the source of the 20 T cell receptor beta chains below, sequenced in a study of blood T cell repertoires in COVID-19. Generated by immunoSEQ multiplex PCR, the TCRdb table keeps only in-frame clones and is missing some. The sample records around 300,000 clones, nearly 90% being singletons. Sequences were obtained from PBMCs or T cells enriched from blood (not recorded which). These receptors all stem from a woman aged 30 to 39 who had recovered from COVID-19.

This chain joins TRBV13 and TRBJ2-2; 10 bases agree with TRBD2. This CDR3 has 15 residues. V shed 4 bases, J shed 3 bases, and the junction held 2 bases outside the gene matches. The germline gives CDR1 PRHDT, CDR2 FYEKMQ (reference sequence). CDR3 DNA sequence: TGTGCCAGCAGCTCCCTAGCGGGAGACACCGGGGAGCTGTTTTTT. Protein: CASSSLAGDTGELFF.

CDR3 bases: TGTGCCAGCAGCGTTGGACAGGATTTTAACTATGGCTACACCTTC. The encoded protein is CASSVGQDFNYGYTF. The gene calls are TRBV9 and TRBJ1-2; 7 bases match TRBD1. CDR3 size: 15 residues. Trimming cost V 2 bases and J 1 base; bases outside gene matches: 5. Germline V gives CDR1 SGDLS, CDR2 YYNGEE.

The gene calls are TRBV24-1 and TRBJ2-5; TRBD1 is a possible D gene (5 bases). Trimming cost V 1 base and J 3 bases, with 11 bases left between them. Germline V gene data show CDR1 as KGHDR and CDR2 as SFDVKD. CDR3 length: 15 residues. The CDR3: CATSDFIDRKETQYF. In DNA, the CDR3 is TGTGCCACCAGTGATTTTATCGACAGAAAAGAGACCCAGTACTTC.

The rearrangement links TRBV7-2 to TRBJ1-2; a weak D match, TRBD1 (5 bases). This CDR3 has 14 residues. Germline V gene sequence: CDR1 SGHTA, CDR2 FQGNSA. V was clipped by 2 bases and J by 6 bases, with 13 bases between them. The CDR3 protein is CASSLLGPSDGYTF. DNA of the CDR3: TGTGCCAGCAGCTTACTGGGGCCGAGCGATGGCTACACCTTC.

V is TRBV3-1 (or the pseudogene TRBV3-2) and J is TRBJ1-1; D possibly corresponds to TRBD1 (6 bases). Trimming removed 4 bases from V and 11 bases from J, with 14 bases in between. This CDR3 is built from 12 residues. The germline gives CDR1 LGHDT, CDR2 YNNKEL (reference sequence). The CDR3 region is CASSLKQGNAFF. The CDR3 nucleotides are TGTGCCAGCAGCCTCAAACAGGGAAACGCTTTCTTT.

This clone was recorded once. This chain uses TRBV23-1 with TRBJ1-5; unclear D gene. TRBV23-1 qualifies as an ORF whose function is uncertain. This CDR3 comprises 18 residues. V shed 3 bases and J shed 0 bases, with 18 bases lying between them. CDR3 in DNA: TGCGCCAGCAGTCAGGCTGTCCGGGGAGGGTCTAGCAATCAGCCCCAGCATTTT. Translated, it gives CASSQAVRGGSSNQPQHF.

V and J are TRBV19 and TRBJ2-3; weak D call: TRBD1 (5 bases). The germline CDR1 and CDR2 sequences are LNHDA and SQIVND (reference sequence). V lost 7 bases, J lost 0 bases, and 17 bases lay in between. This CDR3 spans 16 amino acids. CDR3 sequence (DNA): TGTGCCAGTAAGGACAAATCTTACTCGAGCACAGATACGCAGTATTTT. It specifies CASKDKSYSSTDTQYF. Full variable domain (remainder filled in from reference TRBV19 and TRBJ2-3): DGGITQSPKYLFRKEGQNVTLSCEQNLNHDAMYWYRQDPGQGLRLIYYSQIVNDFQKGDIAEGYSVSREKKESFPLTVTSAQKNPTAFYLCASKDKSYSSTDTQYFGPGTRLTVL.

The chain's CDR3 is CASSKLLQGPRGTDTQYF. CDR3 coding DNA: TGTGCCAGCAGCAAATTACTTCAGGGGCCTCGCGGCACAGATACGCAGTATTTT. The chain joins TRBV7-9 to TRBJ2-3; a weak D match, TRBD1 (6 bases). The CDR3 totals 18 residues. V was shortened by 5 bases and J by 1 base, with 22 bases between the two germline ends. Looked up from germline, CDR1 is SEHNR and CDR2 is FQNEAQ (reference sequence).

On this clone itself: At the DNA level, this CDR3 is encoded by other sequences in the same sample as well. V gene TRBV7-2 combines with J gene TRBJ1-5; D is uncertain. Germline V gene lookup returns CDR1 SGHTA and CDR2 FQGNSA. The CDR3 extends over 15 amino acids. The germline V and J ends were trimmed by 1 base and 3 bases, with 10 bases remaining between them. This CDR3 is CASSLGGRDNQPQHF. CDR3 DNA sequence: TGTGCCAGCAGCTTAGGCGGTAGAGACAATCAGCCCCAGCATTTT.

V and J are TRBV30 and TRBJ2-7, with D perhaps matching TRBD1 (6 bases). Per germline, CDR1 GTSNPN and CDR2 SVGIG (reference sequence). V was clipped by 7 bases and J by 3 bases, with 13 bases between them. This CDR3 is 12 amino acids long. CDR3 sequence: CASRLRGYEQYF. The DNA for the CDR3 is TGTGCCTCCAGACTCAGGGGCTACGAGCAGTACTTC.

V gene TRBV10-3 combines with J gene TRBJ1-3; D unresolved. V lost 6 bases and J lost 7, with 13 bases in between. Germline V gives CDR1 ENHRY, CDR2 SYGVKD. The CDR3 has 13 amino acids. CDR3 nucleotides: TGTGCCATCAGCGGACGGCCGGGGAACACCATATATTTT. This gives the protein CAISGRPGNTIYF.

V is TRBV28 and J is TRBJ2-7; D is unclear. The V and J ends lost 3 bases and 4 bases respectively, with 10 bases between them. Germline V gene lookup returns CDR1 MDHEN and CDR2 SYDVKM. The length of the CDR3 is 13 residues. CDR3 DNA sequence: TGTGCCAGCAGTTTCTTTGGCAGTTACGAGCAGTACTTC. Its protein product is CASSFFGSYEQYF.

The rearrangement joins TRBV4-3 to TRBJ2-7; D is possibly TRBD2 (5 bases). Trimming took off 0 bases at V and 1 base at J, with 19 bases between the two ends. The CDR3 spans 18 residues. Germline V gene lookup returns CDR1 LGHNA and CDR2 YSLEER. The CDR3 sequence: CASSQEFTAGLPSYEQYF. DNA for the CDR3: TGCGCCAGCAGCCAAGAGTTTACGGCGGGTCTACCGTCCTACGAGCAGTACTTC.

The chain employs TRBV1 and TRBJ1-2; the table's TRBD1 call for D was not verified on the DNA. TRBV1 is tagged as a pseudogene. The CDR3 has 16 amino acids. The CDR3 sequence is CTSSQDKNRENYGYTF. CDR3 nucleotide sequence: TGCACCAGCAGCCAAGATAAGAACAGGGAGAACTATGGCTACACCTTC.

CDR3 protein: CASNRDREIGNTIYF. In nucleotides, the CDR3 is TGTGCCAGCAATCGGGACAGGGAGATAGGAAACACCATATATTTT. The chain joins TRBV6-4 to TRBJ1-3; 9 positions agree with TRBD1. CDR1 MRHNA and CDR2 SNTAGT come from the germline V gene. V was pared by 7 bases and J by 4 bases, with 8 bases of the junction left unmatched. This CDR3 region has 15 residues.

The chain is built from TRBV28 and TRBJ2-1; 7 bases fit TRBD2. The V gene's germline CDR1 is MDHEN and CDR2 SYDVKM. V shed 2 bases and J 3 bases; nucleotides not matched to a gene: 1. The CDR3 sequence is 14 residues long. The CDR3 region has the DNA TGTGCCAGCAGTTTAGCGGGAGTCTACAATGAGCAGTTCTTC. Translation gives CASSLAGVYNEQFF.

A single count supports this clone. The V call is TRBV4-1, the J call TRBJ2-2; D unclear. CDR1 is MGHRA and CDR2 is YSYEKL in the germline V gene. The V end was cut by 4 bases, the J end by 6 bases, with 12 bases between. This CDR3 region has 14 residues. The CDR3 bases are TGCGCCAGCAGCCTGGGTCCCGCGGCCGGGGAGCTGTTTTTT. Translating it yields CASSLGPAAGELFF.

J is TRBJ2-4 and V is TRBV4-2; D gene unclear. Germline V gene lookup returns CDR1 LGHNA and CDR2 YNFKEQ. Deletions cut 6 bases from V and 0 bases from J, with 9 bases between. The CDR3 is made up of 14 amino acids. The CDR3 loop is CASSEALAKNIQYF. CDR3 nucleotide sequence: TGTGCCAGCAGTGAAGCGCTAGCCAAAAACATTCAGTACTTC.

The gene calls are TRBV29-1 and TRBJ1-3; perhaps TRBD1 as D (5 bases). Germline loops: CDR1 SQVTM, CDR2 ANQGSEA. This CDR3 has 15 amino acids. Between the trimmed V and J ends, which lost 2 bases and 4 bases, there was a span of 15 bases. The CDR3 protein is CSVELHPAGGNTIYF. CDR3 sequence (DNA): TGCAGCGTTGAACTCCATCCCGCAGGGGGAAACACCATATATTTT.

V is TRBV15 and J is TRBJ1-3; D possibly corresponds to TRBD1 (5 bases). Germline-derived CDR1 and CDR2 are LNHNV and YYDKDF (reference sequence). Deletions cut 0 bases from V and 0 bases from J, with 15 bases between. The CDR3 totals 18 residues. This CDR3 is CATSRDLTASSSGNTIYF. The CDR3 bases are TGTGCCACCAGCAGAGACTTGACAGCCTCCTCCTCTGGAAACACCATATATTTT.